The clone carrying this TCR beta chain came up once. Its antigen is not identified. An end of the junction differs from the germline gene, which may be a read error. This record belongs to a study of T cell repertoires in cytomegalovirus infection. Study background: Indicated by public TCR beta signatures were CMV infection and matching HLA type. Overall study findings and caveats: HLA-C-restricted CMV clonotypes gave the most frequent clonotype in two of eight donors.

The CDR3 spans 15 residues. CDR1 and CDR2 (germline): MNHEY, SMNVEV (reference sequence). TCRdb re-called the reads with MiXCR, one entry per CDR3 protein. The sample lists about 280,000 distinct CDR3 sequences; approximately 22% were seen once. The rearrangement joins TRBV27 to TRBJ2-3; 11 bases are shared with TRBD2. The input for sequencing was cultured PBMCs, taken from culture after CMV antigen stimulation. The source is a human donor in good health (CMV status not recorded). Some clones in this sample may be carry-over from other donors' samples. The CDR3: CASSPTSGRTDTRYF. DNA of the CDR3: TGTGCCAGCAGTCCCACTAGCGGGAGAACAGATACGCGGTATTTT.